This TCR beta chain appears in the sequencing data of a study of cytomegalovirus exposure and HLA in healthy donors. Study results and limitations: Beyond CMV serostatus, there was no information to go on about immune exposure.

Samples came from healthy bone marrow donors. As concerns this clone: The antigen remains undetermined. A read error may produce the germline difference seen at one junction end.

CDR3 length: 15 amino acids. Looked up from germline, CDR1 is SEHNR and CDR2 is FQNEAQ (reference sequence). 13 Jbeta primers and 60 Vbeta primers were used for the PCR. Profiled with immunoSEQ multiplex PCR; TCRdb holds only in-frame clones, not every one. This sample has tens of thousands of clones, with approximately 80% found just once. The sequenced sample was PBMCs. The rearrangement joins TRBV7-9 to TRBJ2-1; 9 bases are shared with TRBD2. This sequence originates from a woman between 18 and 29 years old in good health and CMV-seropositive. The CDR3 bases are TGTTCCAGCAGCCCAAGGACTAGCGAGGGATTGCGGCAGTTCTTC. Its protein is CSSSPRTSEGLRQFF.